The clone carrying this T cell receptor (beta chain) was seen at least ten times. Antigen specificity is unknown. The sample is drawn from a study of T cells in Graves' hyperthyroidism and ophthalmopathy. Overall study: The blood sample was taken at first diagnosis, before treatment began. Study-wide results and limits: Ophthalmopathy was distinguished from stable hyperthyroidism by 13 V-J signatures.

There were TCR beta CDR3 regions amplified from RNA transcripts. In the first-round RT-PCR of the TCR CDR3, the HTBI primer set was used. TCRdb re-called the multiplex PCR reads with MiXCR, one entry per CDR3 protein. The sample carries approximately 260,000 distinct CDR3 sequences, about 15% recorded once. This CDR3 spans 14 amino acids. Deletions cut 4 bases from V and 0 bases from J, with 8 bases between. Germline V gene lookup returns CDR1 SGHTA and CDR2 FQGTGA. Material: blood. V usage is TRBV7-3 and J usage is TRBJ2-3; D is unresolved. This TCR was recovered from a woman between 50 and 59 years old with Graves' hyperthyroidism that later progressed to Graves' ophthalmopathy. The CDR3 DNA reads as TGTGCCAGCAGCTCCTCGCTCAGCACAGATACGCAGTATTTT. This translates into CASSSSLSTDTQYF.